This T cell receptor (beta chain) was profiled in a study of shared clonotypes between healthy human individuals. The wider study: Three plates were used per donor for CD4 naive, three for CD4 memory, two for CD8 naive and one for CD8 memory. Overall study findings and caveats: With several donors compared, roughly 5% of naive CD4 clonotypes were shared. Clonotype sharing among donors was expected to depend on sequencing depth.

Around 30,000 T cell genomes (about 0.2 ug DNA) went into each sorted-subset replicate. The table came from immunoSEQ multiplex PCR; TCRdb's copy has only in-frame clones and leaves some out. In the table there are millions of clones, 90% to 95% of which are singletons. CDR1 KGHSH and CDR2 LQKENI come from the germline V gene. CDR3 length equals 15 residues. The ends were cut back, 3 bases at V and 6 bases at J, with 17 bases in the middle. As to this clone: Its specificity is not known.

This chain joins TRBV18 and TRBJ1-2; D call uncertain. Input material: naive CD4+ T cells sorted from blood. Indicated subset: CD45RA+ positively selected. The TCR was taken from a man younger than 35 in good health. The CDR3 loop is CASSPSVTEHNGYTF. CDR3 nucleotide sequence: TGTGCCAGCTCACCTAGCGTAACAGAGCACAATGGCTACACCTTC.